One and the same sample provided the 21 T cell receptor beta chains below, sequenced in a study of technical replicates of blood from several donors. Clones were sequenced by immunoSEQ multiplex PCR, and TCRdb holds only the in-frame ones, with some missing. The repertoire holds 50,000 to 80,000 clones, with around 87% as singletons. The specimen was PBMCs. The receptor source for this set is a human donor in good health. Some clones in this sample may be carry-over from other donors' samples.

The rearrangement uses TRBV18 and TRBJ2-6; D ambiguous. Trimming shortened V by 3 bases and J by 2 bases, and 14 bases separated the two germline ends. Germline V lookup: CDR1 KGHSH, CDR2 LQKENI. The CDR3 spans 17 residues. The DNA of the CDR3 is TGTGCCAGCTCACCCCTGCCTCCCGCAGCTGGGGCCAACGTCCTGACTTTC. Amino acid sequence: CASSPLPPAAGANVLTF.

The genes are TRBV5-8 and TRBJ2-1, with 10 bases that match TRBD2. CDR3 length: 16 amino acids. The junction had 12 bases not matched to a gene; V was cut back by 5 bases and J by 7 bases. CDR1 is SGHTS, CDR2 YDEGEE, per germline. CDR3 region: CASRRPLAGEWNEQFF. The CDR3 DNA sequence: TGTGCCAGCAGAAGACCCCTAGCGGGGGAATGGAATGAGCAGTTCTTC.

The chain couples TRBV6-5 to TRBJ2-7; TRBD1 matches 7 bases. The CDR3 sequence is 13 residues long. Per germline, CDR1 MNHEY and CDR2 SVGAGI. V lost 4 bases and J lost 2; bases outside the gene matches: 2. The CDR3 bases are TGTGCCAGCAGTTCGACAGGGCCCTACGAGCAGTACTTC. Translating it yields CASSSTGPYEQYF.

J is TRBJ1-5 and V is TRBV2; 7 bases are a match to TRBD1. V lost 6 bases to trimming and J lost 4 bases; unmatched junction nucleotides: 3. The CDR3 has 13 residues. Germline CDR1 is SNHLY and CDR2 is FYNNEI. CDR3 amino acids: CASRMGQNQPQHF. The CDR3, as DNA: TGTGCCAGCAGAATGGGACAGAATCAGCCCCAGCATTTT.

The chain couples TRBV28 to TRBJ2-3; TRBD1 aligns across 9 bases. V shed 6 bases, J shed 3 bases, and the junction held 7 bases outside the gene matches. CDR3 length: 15 amino acids. CDR1 and CDR2 from the germline V gene are MDHEN and SYDVKM. The CDR3 sequence: CASRRDRDGTDTQYF. As DNA, the CDR3 is TGTGCCAGCAGGAGGGACAGGGATGGGACAGATACGCAGTATTTT.

The rearrangement joins TRBV5-6 to TRBJ2-1; D is unclear. Germline V CDR1 and CDR2: SGHDT, YYEEEE. Trimming removed 2 bases from V and 0 bases from J, with 15 bases in between. The CDR3 has 17 amino acids. The CDR3 DNA sequence: TGTGCCAGCAGCTTTCGTCCGTCGCGAAGCTCCTACAATGAGCAGTTCTTC. It is translated as CASSFRPSRSSYNEQFF.

The rearrangement links TRBV7-3 to TRBJ2-1, with D perhaps TRBD2 (5 bases). There are 15 residues in the CDR3. Germline V gene sequence: CDR1 SGHTA, CDR2 FQGTGA. Trimming stripped 5 bases from V and 0 bases from J, with 11 bases between. CDR3 coding DNA: TGTGCCAGCAGCCGCGGACTTCGCTCCTACAATGAGCAGTTCTTC. Translating it yields CASSRGLRSYNEQFF.

This clone has a handful of counts. In DNA, the CDR3 is TGTGCCAGCACGGGTTTCATAGACTCTGGAAACACCATATATTTT. It yields the protein CASTGFIDSGNTIYF. The V and J genes are TRBV6-6 and TRBJ1-3; no firm D call. The germline V gene has CDR1 MNHNY and CDR2 SVGAGI (reference sequence). V was cut by 7 bases and J by 0 bases, with 13 bases left in between. The CDR3 consists of 15 residues.

V and J are TRBV9 and TRBJ2-3; 10 bases match TRBD1. CDR3 size: 14 residues. Per the germline V gene, CDR1 is SGDLS and CDR2 is YYNGEE. V shed 3 bases, J shed 6 bases, and the junction held 4 bases outside the gene matches. The CDR3 region is CASSERQGADTQYF. CDR3 nucleotides: TGTGCCAGCAGCGAGCGACAGGGGGCTGATACGCAGTATTTT.

The chain is built from TRBV14 and TRBJ1-4; 7 nucleotides align to TRBD1. Germline CDR1 and CDR2: SGHDN and FVKESK. The CDR3 has 15 amino acids. The ends lost 1 base at V and 4 bases at J; junction bases unmatched: 3. CDR3 region: CASSQATGLNEKLFF. The CDR3 DNA is TGTGCCAGCAGCCAAGCGACAGGGCTTAATGAAAAACTGTTTTTT.

The gene calls are TRBV7-9 and TRBJ2-7; TRBD1 matches at 7 bases. The CDR3 totals 14 residues. Germline assignment: CDR1 SEHNR and CDR2 FQNEAQ (reference sequence). The J segment lost 1 base and the V segment lost 5 bases, leaving 5 bases of the junction unmatched. Here the CDR3 reads CASSGGQNSYEQYF. Written as DNA, the CDR3 is TGTGCCAGCAGCGGGGGACAGAATTCCTACGAGCAGTACTTC. Based on the CDR3 plus reference TRBV7-9 and TRBJ2-7, the full variable domain is DTGVSQNPRHKITKRGQNVTFRCDPISEHNRLYWYRQTLGQGPEFLTYFQNEAQLEKSRLLSDRFSAERPKGSFSTLEIQRTEQGDSAMYLCASSGGQNSYEQYFGPGTRLTVT.

The chain combines TRBV15 with TRBJ1-5; D is unresolved. Germline V CDR1 and CDR2: LNHNV, YYDKDF (reference sequence). Deletions cut 1 base from V and 1 base from J, with 8 bases between. The CDR3 spans 15 residues. CDR3 DNA sequence: TGTGCCACCAGCAGAGGTAGCCAGAGCAATCAGCCCCAGCATTTT. Encoded protein: CATSRGSQSNQPQHF.

V is TRBV5-1 and J is TRBJ2-1, with D possibly TRBD1 on 5 matching bases. V gave up 1 base and J gave up 1 base, with 15 bases separating them. CDR3 size: 17 residues. Germline V gene sequence: CDR1 SGHRS, CDR2 YFSETQ. CDR3 sequence reads: CASSLPRQPDSYNEQFF. CDR3 bases: TGCGCCAGCAGCTTGCCTCGACAGCCAGATTCCTACAATGAGCAGTTCTTC. Together with reference TRBV5-1 and TRBJ2-1, the CDR3 gives the full variable domain: KAGVTQTPRYLIKTRGQQVTLSCSPISGHRSVSWYQQTPGQGLQFLFEYFSETQRNKGNFPGRFSGRQFSNSRSEMNVSTLELGDSALYLCASSLPRQPDSYNEQFFGPGTRLTVL.

The chain joins TRBV7-2 to TRBJ1-2; D unresolved. Germline V gives CDR1 SGHTA, CDR2 FQGNSA. The CDR3 has 16 residues. Trimming removed 2 bases at V and 0 bases at J, with 13 bases between. The CDR3 nucleotides read TGTGCCAGCAGCTTATTATCGTTACAAGCTAACTATGGCTACACCTTC. Protein: CASSLLSLQANYGYTF.

Worth noting for this clone: The sample contains more than one DNA sequence encoding this CDR3. The V and J genes are TRBV5-1 and TRBJ1-1; 8 nucleotides align to TRBD1. The CDR3 runs to 14 residues. Germline loops: CDR1 SGHRS, CDR2 YFSETQ. After removal of 3 bases from V and 2 bases from J, the junction contained 3 bases not matched to a gene. CDR3 DNA: TGCGCCAGCAGCTCACAGGGGGGTAACACTGAAGCTTTCTTT. This translates into CASSSQGGNTEAFF.

The V and J genes are TRBV4-1 and TRBJ2-1; possible D gene TRBD2, 5 bases. This CDR3 contains 18 residues. V lost 1 base and J lost 7, with 23 bases in between. Germline loops: CDR1 MGHRA, CDR2 YSYEKL. The CDR3 sequence is CASSQGPREGNLRNEQFF. The CDR3 DNA reads TGCGCCAGCAGCCAAGGCCCACGTGAGGGAAACTTACGGAATGAGCAGTTCTTC.

The chain combines TRBV7-2 with TRBJ1-1, with TRBD1 as a possible D gene (5 bases). Trimming cost V 5 bases and J 1 base, with 11 bases left between them. The CDR3 sequence is 14 residues long. Germline-derived CDR1 and CDR2 are SGHTA and FQGNSA. The CDR3 region is CASSPDRQNTEAFF. The DNA for the CDR3 is TGTGCCAGCAGCCCAGACAGACAGAACACTGAAGCTTTCTTT.

This rearrangement joins TRBV29-1 to TRBJ1-1, with 7 nucleotides matching TRBD1. CDR3 length equals 16 residues. With V trimmed by 7 bases and J by 0 bases, 14 bases remained unmatched. CDR1 SQVTM and CDR2 ANQGSEA come from the germline V gene. The CDR3 spells CSALQGSISVNTEAFF. The CDR3, as DNA: TGCAGCGCCCTACAGGGGAGTATTTCCGTGAACACTGAAGCTTTCTTT.

The rearrangement joins TRBV9 to TRBJ1-5; D unresolved. Germline V gene sequence: CDR1 SGDLS, CDR2 YYNGEE. V was pared by 2 bases and J by 6 bases, with 18 bases between. The length of the CDR3 is 16 residues. The CDR3 nucleotides are TGTGCCAGCAGCGTTAGGGCGAGGGAGTGGGGTCAGCCCCAGCATTTT. Protein: CASSVRAREWGQPQHF.

This rearrangement joins TRBV10-3 to TRBJ2-7, with D possibly being TRBD2 (5 bases). Per germline, CDR1 ENHRY and CDR2 SYGVKD. This CDR3 is built from 13 residues. V was trimmed by 8 bases and J by 4 bases, leaving 15 bases between them. CDR3 nucleotides: TGTGCCATCCGCCGGGATGGTTATTACGAGCAGTACTTC. Translation gives CAIRRDGYYEQYF.

The J gene is TRBJ2-7, the V gene TRBV19; no clear D gene. Germline V gives CDR1 LNHDA, CDR2 SQIVND (reference sequence). With 5 bases removed from V and 6 bases from J, the gap between germline ends came to 11 bases. This CDR3 has 12 amino acids. The DNA of the CDR3 is TGTGCCAGTAGTCCTGCCGGTGGCGAGCAGTACTTC. It specifies CASSPAGGEQYF.